Below, 32 T cell receptor beta chains from the same sample are listed, as sequenced in a study of cytomegalovirus exposure and HLA in healthy donors. PCR used 60 Vbeta primers and 13 Jbeta primers. The data were produced by immunoSEQ multiplex PCR, yet TCRdb's version contains in-frame clones alone and is incomplete. The sample has 100,000 to 150,000 clones; roughly four fifths are singletons. Sequenced material: PBMCs. These receptors were obtained from a woman aged 40 to 50 in good health and CMV-seropositive.

This clone has just a few counts. The germline gene is not matched at one end of the junction; a read error may be the cause. The chain employs TRBV6-5 and TRBJ2-2; D is perhaps TRBD2 (7 bases). This CDR3 is 15 amino acids long. Germline-derived CDR1 and CDR2 are MNHEY and SVGAGI. CDR3 in amino acids: CASSYWGGGTGELFF. CDR3 coding DNA: TGTGCCAGCAGCTACTGGGGGGGCGGCACCGGGGAGCTGTTTTTT.

This clone occurred a few times. The genes are TRBV10-2 and TRBJ1-1; 9 bases map to TRBD1. J gave up 3 bases and V 9 bases, and 5 bases lay outside the gene matches. This CDR3 region has 13 residues. Germline CDR1 WSHSY, CDR2 SAAADI. The CDR3 reads CASTDRGDTEAFF. In DNA form, the CDR3 reads TGCGCCAGTACTGACAGGGGGGACACTGAAGCTTTCTTT.

Only a few counts were recorded for this clone. The genes are TRBV5-6 and TRBJ1-1, with no clear D. Trimming cost V 4 bases and J 3 bases, with 10 bases left between them. This CDR3 has 13 amino acids. CDR1 SGHDT and CDR2 YYEEEE come from the germline V gene. DNA of the CDR3: TGTGCCAGCAGCCTCGCGGTTTACACTGAAGCTTTCTTT. The encoded protein is CASSLAVYTEAFF.

The V and J genes are TRBV10-3 and TRBJ2-1; the D is unclear. This CDR3 region has 13 residues. The V and J ends lost 6 bases and 3 bases respectively, with 9 bases between them. Germline V gives CDR1 ENHRY, CDR2 SYGVKD. CDR3 coding DNA: TGTGCCATCAGCGATAGACTCTACAATGAGCAGTTCTTC. It specifies CAISDRLYNEQFF.

The rearrangement links TRBV11-2 to TRBJ1-3; 7 bases map to TRBD1. J gave up 0 bases and V 3 bases, and 2 bases lay outside the gene matches. The CDR3 totals 15 residues. The germline gives CDR1 SGHAT, CDR2 FQNNGV. CDR3 sequence reads: CASSLGQYSGNTIYF. CDR3 nucleotide sequence: TGTGCCAGCAGCTTGGGACAGTACTCTGGAAACACCATATATTTT.

The chain recombines TRBV29-1 with TRBJ2-7; tentative D call: TRBD1 (6 bases). The V gene's germline CDR1 is SQVTM and CDR2 ANQGSEA. The CDR3 consists of 13 residues. V dropped 6 bases and J dropped 2 bases, with 14 bases sitting between them. The CDR3 DNA is TGCAGCGTAAAGGGGGTTTTAGCCTACGAGCAGTACTTC. This encodes CSVKGVLAYEQYF.

The chain recombines TRBV11-2 with TRBJ1-1; D perhaps matches TRBD1 (6 bases). V was pared by 5 bases and J by 1 base, with 17 bases between. CDR1 and CDR2 from the germline V gene are SGHAT and FQNNGV. The CDR3 is made up of 16 amino acids. DNA for the CDR3: TGTGCCAGCAGCCGACAGGACTTAGCCGCGAACACTGAAGCTTTCTTT. It codes for CASSRQDLAANTEAFF. Based on the CDR3 plus reference TRBV11-2 and TRBJ1-1, the full variable domain is EAGVAQSPRYKIIEKRQSVAFWCNPISGHATLYWYQQILGQGPKLLIQFQNNGVVDDSQLPKDRFSAERLKGVDSTLKIQPAKLEDSAVYLCASSRQDLAANTEAFFGQGTRLTVV.

The rearrangement joins TRBV9 to TRBJ2-4; 9 positions agree with TRBD2. Germline CDR1 SGDLS, CDR2 YYNGEE. The V and J ends lost 5 bases and 6 bases, in that order; junction bases with no gene match: 12. CDR3 length: 16 residues. The CDR3 DNA sequence: TGTGCCAGCAGTGGTAATGCGGGGGGGAGTTTAAACATTCAGTACTTC. It yields the protein CASSGNAGGSLNIQYF.

This chain links TRBV5-1 with TRBJ2-5; 7 nucleotides match TRBD2. The ends lost 0 bases at V and 1 base at J; junction bases unmatched: 3. CDR1 and CDR2 (germline): SGHRS, YFSETQ. There are 15 residues in the CDR3. The CDR3 DNA follows: TGCGCCAGCAGCTTGGAGAGCGGGGTCCAAGAGACCCAGTACTTC. Translating it yields CASSLESGVQETQYF.

The CDR3 DNA reads as TGTGCCTGGAGTGTACGGGGACTAGCGGGGCCCAAGCAGTTCTTC. The encoded protein is CAWSVRGLAGPKQFF. The chain is built from TRBV30 and TRBJ2-1; 13 bases align to TRBD2. V was clipped by 0 bases and J by 11 bases; unmatched bases: 7. The CDR3 is made up of 15 amino acids. CDR1 is GTSNPN, CDR2 SVGIG, per germline (reference sequence).

V and J are TRBV27 and TRBJ2-2; the D gene is possibly TRBD1 (6 bases). CDR3 size: 14 residues. With 6 bases removed from V and 6 bases from J, the gap between germline ends came to 14 bases. The germline V gene has CDR1 MNHEY and CDR2 SMNVEV (reference sequence). The chain's CDR3 is CASRLGGSAGELFF. CDR3 bases: TGTGCCAGCAGGCTAGGGGGATCCGCCGGGGAGCTGTTTTTT.

The rearrangement joins TRBV12-5 to TRBJ1-1; possible D gene TRBD1, 6 bases. The CDR3 has 14 residues. Per germline, CDR1 LGHNT and CDR2 FRNRAP. Trimming left V 6 bases short and J 4 bases short, with 15 bases between. The CDR3 nucleotides are TGTGCTAGTGGCCAGGACGCGGGGGCCACTGAAGCTTTCTTT. Translation: CASGQDAGATEAFF.

This sequence joins TRBV7-9 and TRBJ2-3; the match to TRBD2 covers 9 bases. V gave up 5 bases and J gave up 0 bases; unmatched junction bases: 6. Per germline, CDR1 SEHNR and CDR2 FQNEAQ (reference sequence). The CDR3 covers 16 residues. The CDR3 bases are TGTGCCAGCAGCACGGGACTAGCAGAAAGCACAGATACGCAGTATTTT. Translating it yields CASSTGLAESTDTQYF.

The chain has TRBV28 and TRBJ2-7, with 9 bases lining up with TRBD1. The CDR3 is 16 residues long. The ends lost 4 bases at V and 3 bases at J; junction bases unmatched: 10. From germline, CDR1 is MDHEN and CDR2 SYDVKM. CDR3 nucleotide sequence: TGTGCCAGCAGTTCTCATCCGGGACAGGGCCTCTACGAGCAGTACTTC. Encoded protein: CASSSHPGQGLYEQYF.

The chain recombines TRBV19 with TRBJ2-7; the match to TRBD1 covers 10 bases. Germline V lookup: CDR1 LNHDA, CDR2 SQIVND (reference sequence). V shed 5 bases and J 8 bases; nucleotides not matched to a gene: 12. This CDR3 spans 15 amino acids. The CDR3 sequence: CASSPVGQGSLQQYF. The CDR3 DNA sequence: TGTGCCAGTAGTCCGGTGGGACAGGGGTCCCTCCAGCAGTACTTC.

V is TRBV5-1 and J is TRBJ2-1, with 8 bases fitting TRBD2. CDR1 and CDR2 from the germline V gene are SGHRS and YFSETQ. Trimming took 4 bases from V and 0 from J; bases not matched to a gene: 6. The CDR3 has 16 residues. The CDR3 DNA sequence: TGCGCCAGCAGCCCTGGACTAGCAGGCTCCTACAATGAGCAGTTCTTC. Protein: CASSPGLAGSYNEQFF.

This clone was seen more than once but under ten times. The chain recombines TRBV29-1 with TRBJ1-3; TRBD1 might be the D (5 bases). This CDR3 has 16 amino acids. Between the trimmed V and J ends, which lost 6 bases and 4 bases, there was a span of 22 bases. Germline V lookup: CDR1 SQVTM, CDR2 ANQGSEA. DNA for the CDR3: TGCAGCGTCGCTGGCGTGGGCAGGGCCGACGGAAACACCATATATTTT. Translated: CSVAGVGRADGNTIYF.

V gene TRBV11-2 combines with J gene TRBJ1-1, with D possibly being TRBD1 (5 bases). The V end was cut by 5 bases, the J end by 2 bases, with 9 bases between. Germline V lookup: CDR1 SGHAT, CDR2 FQNNGV. The CDR3 runs to 13 residues. CDR3 loop: CASSATGNTEAFF. In DNA, the CDR3 is TGTGCCAGCAGCGCAACAGGAAACACTGAAGCTTTCTTT.

V and J are TRBV7-8 and TRBJ2-7; no definite D call. The germline V and J ends were trimmed by 5 bases and 0 bases, with 14 bases remaining between them. The CDR3 spans 15 residues. Germline CDR1 reads SGHVS; CDR2 reads FQNEAQ. The CDR3 nucleotides are TGTGCCAGCAGCCCGGCTCTGGGCACCTCCTACGAGCAGTACTTC. Translated, it gives CASSPALGTSYEQYF.

The CDR3 DNA reads TGTGCCAGCAGCTCCTATCCGCTACAAGAGACCCAGTACTTC. This gives the protein CASSSYPLQETQYF. V and J are TRBV7-3 and TRBJ2-5; D call uncertain. This CDR3 has 14 amino acids. Trimming took off 4 bases at V and 2 bases at J, with 11 bases between the two ends. In germline, CDR1 is SGHTA, CDR2 FQGTGA.

The J gene is TRBJ2-7, the V gene TRBV5-1, with 11 positions matching TRBD2. V lost 0 bases and J lost 0; bases outside the gene matches: 8. The CDR3 loop spans 18 amino acids. Per germline, CDR1 SGHRS and CDR2 YFSETQ. The CDR3 coding sequence is TGCGCCAGCAGCTTGGCATCCTCGGGACTAGCGGTCTCCTACGAGCAGTACTTC. It specifies CASSLASSGLAVSYEQYF.

The rearrangement joins TRBV6-5 to TRBJ1-2, with 8 bases identical to TRBD1. The CDR3 is 15 residues long. Losses at the gene ends were 7 bases for V and 1 base for J; bases not matched to a gene: 8. Germline CDR1 and CDR2: MNHEY and SVGAGI. The CDR3 coding sequence is TGTGCCAGCAAAGGACAGGGTGATCATAACTATGGCTACACCTTC. It yields the protein CASKGQGDHNYGYTF.

The rearrangement links TRBV19 to TRBJ2-1; 11 nucleotides align to TRBD2. The CDR3 totals 14 residues. In germline, CDR1 is LNHDA, CDR2 SQIVND (reference sequence). The V segment lost 5 bases and the J segment 6 bases; nucleotides outside the gene matches: 3. This chain's CDR3 is CASSLAGGLNEQFF. The CDR3 DNA reads as TGTGCCAGTAGTCTAGCGGGAGGACTCAATGAGCAGTTCTTC. Combining the CDR3 with reference TRBV19 and TRBJ2-1 gives the whole variable domain DGGITQSPKYLFRKEGQNVTLSCEQNLNHDAMYWYRQDPGQGLRLIYYSQIVNDFQKGDIAEGYSVSREKKESFPLTVTSAQKNPTAFYLCASSLAGGLNEQFFGPGTRLTVL.

The V gene is TRBV6-6, the J gene TRBJ2-7, with TRBD1 identical over 8 bases. V was clipped by 4 bases and J by 2 bases; unmatched bases: 4. Germline-derived CDR1 and CDR2 are MNHNY and SVGAGI (reference sequence). This CDR3 is built from 14 residues. CDR3 coding DNA: TGTGCCAGCAGTTTGGGACAGGAGACCTACGAGCAGTACTTC. It codes for CASSLGQETYEQYF.

The chain has TRBV11-3 and TRBJ1-4; no clear D. CDR1 and CDR2 (germline): SGHNT, YENEEA. There are 16 residues in the CDR3. V lost 5 bases and J 0 bases, leaving 13 bases between the germline ends. The CDR3 region has the DNA TGTGCCAGCAGCCCAAGGAGGAGCGCAACTAATGAAAAACTGTTTTTT. Its translation is CASSPRRSATNEKLFF.

The rearrangement joins TRBV2 to TRBJ1-6; D ambiguous. The V end was cut by 3 bases, the J end by 10 bases, with 7 bases between. This CDR3 is 12 amino acids long. CDR1 and CDR2 (germline): SNHLY, FYNNEI. CDR3 nucleotides: TGTGCCAGCAGTGACAAACTCTCACCCCTCCACTTT. Its protein product is CASSDKLSPLHF.

This clone is a singleton in its sample. V is TRBV5-6 and J is TRBJ2-5, with D possibly matching TRBD1 (6 bases). Germline-derived CDR1 and CDR2 are SGHDT and YYEEEE. The CDR3 spans 13 residues. Trimming removed 7 bases from V and 5 bases from J, with 15 bases in between. The CDR3 region has the DNA TGTGCCAGCGGCCCAGGGGTGGGGGAGACCCAGTACTTC. Its translation is CASGPGVGETQYF.

This clone was seen once. The rearrangement uses TRBV7-9 and TRBJ1-4; the D gene is possibly TRBD1 (6 bases). This CDR3 is 16 amino acids long. CDR1 is SEHNR, CDR2 FQNEAQ, per germline (reference sequence). V gave up 6 bases and J gave up 1 base, with 15 bases separating them. CDR3 nucleotide sequence: TGTGCCAGCAGTTTCCCCGGGGGGCAAACTAATGAAAAACTGTTTTTT. As protein: CASSFPGGQTNEKLFF.

This clone occurred once. V gene TRBV5-1 combines with J gene TRBJ2-3; 7 nucleotides match TRBD2. The V segment lost 0 bases and the J segment 0 bases; nucleotides outside the gene matches: 7. CDR3 length: 17 residues. Germline V CDR1 and CDR2: SGHRS, YFSETQ. The CDR3 spells CASSLGGSGASTDTQYF. CDR3 DNA: TGCGCCAGCAGCTTGGGAGGGAGCGGGGCTAGCACAGATACGCAGTATTTT.

The genes are TRBV2 and TRBJ2-1; unclear D gene. V was shortened by 2 bases and J by 0 bases, with 11 bases between the two germline ends. This CDR3 spans 16 amino acids. Germline CDR1 reads SNHLY; CDR2 reads FYNNEI. This chain's CDR3 is CASSERLVSSYNEQFF. The CDR3 DNA reads as TGTGCCAGCAGTGAACGGCTAGTCAGCTCCTACAATGAGCAGTTCTTC.

This clone came up a few times. The rearrangement links TRBV27 to TRBJ1-5; D is undetermined. This CDR3 is 16 amino acids long. CDR1 and CDR2 (germline): MNHEY, SMNVEV (reference sequence). The V gene lost 6 bases and the J gene lost 0 bases, with 15 bases spanning the gap. The CDR3 here is CASSPRVSDSNQPQHF. The CDR3 nucleotides are TGTGCCAGCAGCCCGAGGGTGTCGGATAGCAATCAGCCCCAGCATTTT.

CDR3 region: CASSPQGLAGNTDTQYF. DNA of the CDR3: TGTGCCAGCTCACCACAGGGACTAGCGGGGAACACAGATACGCAGTATTTT. This chain joins TRBV18 and TRBJ2-3; TRBD2 matches at 13 bases. The CDR3 totals 17 residues. Trimming cost V 1 base and J 2 bases; bases outside gene matches: 3. Germline V lookup: CDR1 KGHSH, CDR2 LQKENI.